The rows below give T cell receptor beta chains drawn from one sample of a study of post-analysis software for immune sequencing data. TCRdb ran MiXCR on the PCR reads and lists one entry per CDR3 protein. Here the sample spans roughly 800,000 distinct CDR3 sequences, 53% being singletons. Sample: blood. These receptors were taken from a girl between 5 and 17 years old with multiple sclerosis. CDR3s include the opening cysteine and the closing phenylalanine or tryptophan. The order of the fields is D gene, V gene, J gene, clone size, CDR3 DNA, CDR3 protein. A D gene is named only where the DNA matches it firmly. A clone size is listed for some rows: how often the clone was seen (once, few, many), or a class if it is expanded.

TRBD2	TRBV10-1	TRBJ2-5	.	TGCGCCAGCAGCCCGGGACTAGCGGGAACAGTGACCCAGTACTTC	CASSPGLAGTVTQYF
.	TRBV6-5	TRBJ2-3	.	TGTGCCAGCAGTTACGGCGGGAGAGGGGGAGGAGACACAGATACGCAGTATTTT	CASSYGGRGGGDTDTQYF
.	TRBV3-1	TRBJ1-6	few	TGTGCCAGCAGCCAAGATGAGAGCGTTTCACCCCTCCACTTT	CASSQDESVSPLHF
.	TRBV20-1	TRBJ2-5	few	TGCAGTGCTAGAGGGCTAGCGTCCTTCCGGGAGACCCAGTACTTC	CSARGLASFRETQYF
TRBD1	TRBV4-2	TRBJ2-5	few	TGTGCCAGCAGCCAAGACCCGGGACAGGGCCAAGAGACCCAGTACTTC	CASSQDPGQGQETQYF
TRBD1	TRBV6-5	TRBJ2-2	.	TGTGCCAGCAGTTACGTCGGACAGGGGAAAAACACCCGGGAGCTGTTTTTT	CASSYVGQGKNTRELFF
.	TRBV27	TRBJ1-2	.	TGTGCCAGCAGTTTACTGGATACTAACTATGGCTACACCTTC	CASSLLDTNYGYTF
TRBD1	TRBV20-1	TRBJ2-5	once	TGCAGTGCGGAACAGGGGGCTTTCCAAGAGACCCAGTACTTC	CSAEQGAFQETQYF
TRBD2	TRBV20-1	TRBJ2-1	.	TGCAGTGCTAGCCCACTAGCGGGTTTGCAGAATGAGCAGTTCTTC	CSASPLAGLQNEQFF
.	TRBV29-1	TRBJ2-5	.	TGCAGCGTTGATATCCGGGACGAGACCCAGTACTTC	CSVDIRDETQYF
.	TRBV20-1	TRBJ1-1	few	TGCAGTGCTAAGGGGAATGAAGCTTTCTTT	CSAKGNEAFF
.	TRBV20-1	TRBJ1-1	.	TGCAGTGCTCCCGGGTATATGGGGGGGGTGAACACTGAAGCTTTCTTT	CSAPGYMGGVNTEAFF
.	TRBV6-6	TRBJ2-7	few	TGTGCCAGCAGTTACGACGTCGGGGTCTACGAGCAGTACTTC	CASSYDVGVYEQYF
.	TRBV20-1	TRBJ2-1	few	TGCAGTGCTAGGAGCGTGGTGCGGGTATACAATGAGCAGTTCTTC	CSARSVVRVYNEQFF
.	TRBV12-3/TRBV12-4	TRBJ2-5	few	TGTGCCAGCAGTCCCCGGGCAGTCCAAGAGACCCAGTACTTC	CASSPRAVQETQYF
TRBD2	TRBV20-1	TRBJ2-1	.	TGCAGTGCTAGAGATTCCCGGGGACTAGCGGGGGTGGGCAATGAGCAGTTCTTC	CSARDSRGLAGVGNEQFF
TRBD2	TRBV4-2	TRBJ2-1	.	TGTGCCAGCAGCCAAGGGGCCGGGGTAGCGGGAATCAATGAGCAGTTCTTC	CASSQGAGVAGINEQFF
TRBD1	TRBV2	TRBJ2-7	.	TGTGCCAGCAGGAGGACAGGCGGGTCCGAGCAGTACTTC	CASRRTGGSEQYF
.	TRBV7-9	TRBJ2-1	.	TGTGCCAGCAGCTTGACAGGGAGATCAAGGGGAGGCGGCTCCTACAATGAGCAGTTCTTC	CASSLTGRSRGGGSYNEQFF
TRBD1	TRBV5-1	TRBJ2-5	.	TGCGCCAGCAGCATGAGGACAGGGCGAGAGACCCAGTACTTC	CASSMRTGRETQYF
.	TRBV6-2/TRBV6-3	TRBJ2-5	.	TGTGCCACTAGAAAGAGTTGGCAGTACTTC	CATRKSWQYF
TRBD1	TRBV7-2	TRBJ2-4	few	TGTGCCAGCAGCTTAGGTTCACAGGGGGGCTTCAAAAACATTCAGTACTTC	CASSLGSQGGFKNIQYF
TRBD1	TRBV7-9	TRBJ1-2	once	TGTGCCAGCAGCCCATTACCGGGACAGGGGACGGGTGGCTACACCTTC	CASSPLPGQGTGGYTF
.	TRBV20-1	TRBJ1-1	few	TGCAGTGCTCCCCGTGGGGACACTGAAGCTTTCTTT	CSAPRGDTEAFF
.	TRBV11-1	TRBJ2-3	.	TGTGCCAGCAGCTCCTGGGACCGCGGTCGCTCAGATACGCAGTATTTT	CASSSWDRGRSDTQYF
TRBD2	TRBV7-2	TRBJ2-5	.	TGTGCCAGCAGCCCCAGACTAGCGGCCCACCGGAAAGAGACCCAGTACTTC	CASSPRLAAHRKETQYF
TRBD2	TRBV10-3	TRBJ2-1	.	TGTGCCATCAGTGGCCTAGGACTAGCGGGGGAGCAGTTCTTC	CAISGLGLAGEQFF
.	TRBV6-1	TRBJ2-7	.	TGTGCCAGCAGTGAAGCGGCCGGACAGTCCTACGAGCAGTACTTC	CASSEAAGQSYEQYF
TRBD1	TRBV29-1	TRBJ1-1	.	TGCAGCGTTGTCGGACAGGCATTGAGTGAAGCTTTCTTT	CSVVGQALSEAFF
.	TRBV5-5	TRBJ2-5	few	TGTGCCAGCAGCTTGGTTGGAAGAGAGACCCAGTACTTC	CASSLVGRETQYF
.	TRBV29-1	TRBJ1-5	.	TGCAGCGTAGTACAGAATAGCAATCAGCCCCGGCATTTT	CSVVQNSNQPRHF
.	TRBV12-5	TRBJ1-1	.	TGTGCTAGTGGTTTGCCATCCCAGAACACTGAAGCTTTCTTT	CASGLPSQNTEAFF
.	TRBV12-3/TRBV12-4	TRBJ2-6	.	TGTGCCAGCAGTTCCCCAATTAGGGGGTCTGGGGCCAACGTCCTGACTTTC	CASSSPIRGSGANVLTF
TRBD1	TRBV20-1	TRBJ2-7	.	TGCAGTGCTAGTTACAGGGGCGGAGGCGAGCAGTACTTC	CSASYRGGGEQYF
.	TRBV7-6	TRBJ2-5	.	TGTGCCAGCAGCTTCCCGCTGGATGTGACCCAGTACTTC	CASSFPLDVTQYF
.	TRBV27	TRBJ2-2	.	TGTGCCAGCAGTCTGGACCCGGCGAACACCGGGGAGCTGTTTTTT	CASSLDPANTGELFF
.	TRBV7-2	TRBJ2-5	.	TGTGCCAGCAGCCTATACTCAGACCCAACAGAGACCCAGTACTTC	CASSLYSDPTETQYF
TRBD2	TRBV12-3/TRBV12-4	TRBJ2-7	.	TGTGCCAGCAGTCCAAGCGGGGAGACCTACGAGCAGTACTTC	CASSPSGETYEQYF
.	TRBV20-1	TRBJ1-2	.	TGCAGTTCGGAGCTACAGAACTATGGCTACACCTTC	CSSELQNYGYTF
TRBD2	TRBV5-1	TRBJ2-3	few	TGCGCCAGCAGCTTGGGGACTAGCGGGGGTGCAGATACGCAGTATTTT	CASSLGTSGGADTQYF
.	TRBV12-3/TRBV12-4	TRBJ2-7	.	TGTGCCAGCAGTTCCTCGGGCAGAATCCCCTCCTACGAGCAGTACTTC	CASSSSGRIPSYEQYF
.	TRBV4-2	TRBJ2-3	few	TGTGCCAGCAGCCAAGAGCTTAGCACAGATACGCAGTATTTT	CASSQELSTDTQYF
.	TRBV20-1	TRBJ1-2	.	TGCAGTGCTAGATCTGGGATCAACTATGGCTACACCTTC	CSARSGINYGYTF
.	TRBV24-1	TRBJ2-3	few	TGTGCCACCAGTGATTTAGGGGGGGACACAGATACGCAGTATTTT	CATSDLGGDTDTQYF
.	TRBV5-1	TRBJ2-7	few	TGCGCCAGCAGCGCAATGGGCAGCTCCTACGAGCAGTACTTC	CASSAMGSSYEQYF
.	TRBV29-1	TRBJ1-1	few	TGCAGCGTTGAAGCGACAGGCGTGAACACTGAAGCTTTCTTT	CSVEATGVNTEAFF
.	TRBV3-1	TRBJ1-2	.	TGTGCCAGCAGCCAAGACGCAGGGTTCGGCTATGGCTACACCTTC	CASSQDAGFGYGYTF
.	TRBV4-1	TRBJ1-1	once	TGCGCCAGCAGCCATCCACAGAGGAACACTGAAGCTTTCTTT	CASSHPQRNTEAFF
.	TRBV9	TRBJ2-5	.	TGTGCCAGCAGCGTAGATCCGGGCAGGGTGGAAGAGACCCAGTACTTC	CASSVDPGRVEETQYF
.	TRBV15	TRBJ2-1	.	TGTGCCACCAGCAGAGATCGGGCCCAGCGGAGCTCCTACAATGAGCAGTTCTTC	CATSRDRAQRSSYNEQFF
TRBD1	TRBV10-3	TRBJ1-1	few	TGTGCCATCAGCGGACAGGGTAACACTGAAGCTTTCTTT	CAISGQGNTEAFF
.	TRBV7-6	TRBJ1-5	.	TGTGCCAGCAGCTTAGGACCGAACGCGAATCAGCCCCAGCATTTT	CASSLGPNANQPQHF
TRBD1	TRBV4-1	TRBJ1-2	.	TGCGCCAGCAGCCATTATGTAGGAACAGGGGAAGGCTACACCTTC	CASSHYVGTGEGYTF
.	TRBV20-1	TRBJ1-4	once	TGCAGTGCTCAGAGCCAGGGGAAACTGTTTTTT	CSAQSQGKLFF
TRBD1	TRBV29-1	TRBJ2-2	few	TGCAGCGCTAAGCCAGGGGGCCCCGGGGAGCTGTTTTTT	CSAKPGGPGELFF
.	TRBV7-3	TRBJ2-3	.	TGTGCCAGCAGCCTTCAGCGGGATACGCAGTATTTT	CASSLQRDTQYF
.	TRBV14	TRBJ2-7	.	TGTGCCAGCAGCCAATTTGGTGAGGGCTACTCCTACGAGCAGTACTTC	CASSQFGEGYSYEQYF
TRBD1	TRBV7-8	TRBJ1-5	few	TGTGCCAGCAGCCACACACCGATGGACAGGGACAAACAGCCCCAGCATTTT	CASSHTPMDRDKQPQHF
TRBD1	TRBV27	TRBJ1-5	.	TGTGCCAGCAGTTCCTACAGGGGGCAAGGCAATCAGCCCCAGCATTTT	CASSSYRGQGNQPQHF
.	TRBV29-1	TRBJ2-1	.	TGCAGCGTTGAGGGGCGGGGGCCCTGGGATGAGCAGTTCTTC	CSVEGRGPWDEQFF